The 18 T cell receptor beta chains presented below share a single source sample, sequenced in a study of T cell repertoires in cytomegalovirus infection. TCRdb re-called the reads through MiXCR, storing one row per CDR3 protein. The sample shows 200,000 or so distinct CDR3 sequences, roughly 19% of them seen only once. Source material: PBMCs. The receptors come from a human donor in good health (CMV status not recorded). Some clones in this sample may be carry-over from other donors' samples.

The J gene is TRBJ2-5, the V gene TRBV29-1; D is unresolved. Trimming shortened V by 0 bases and J by 1 base, and 9 bases separated the two germline ends. The CDR3 spans 14 residues. Looked up from germline, CDR1 is SQVTM and CDR2 is ANQGSEA. The CDR3 DNA sequence: TGCAGCGTTGAAGATTGGGGATCCCAAGAGACCCAGTACTTC. Translating it yields CSVEDWGSQETQYF. Full variable domain (remainder filled in from reference TRBV29-1 and TRBJ2-5): SAVISQKPSRDICQRGTSLTIQCQVDSQVTMMFWYRQQPGQSLTLIATANQGSEATYESGFVIDKFPISRPNLTFSTLTVSNMSPEDSSIYLCSVEDWGSQETQYFGPGTRLLVL.

The gene calls are TRBV7-9 and TRBJ2-3; 7 bases map to TRBD2. The CDR3 is 14 amino acids. The trim removed 3 bases at V and 5 bases at J, leaving 5 bases unmatched. The V gene's germline CDR1 is SEHNR and CDR2 FQNEAQ (reference sequence). The CDR3 reads CASSFAGDQDTQYF. CDR3 sequence (DNA): TGTGCCAGCAGCTTCGCGGGGGATCAAGATACGCAGTATTTT.

Concerning this clonotype: This may stem from a read error, because a much larger clone lies one nucleotide away. The chain is built from TRBV7-2 and TRBJ1-5, with unresolved D. This CDR3 comprises 13 residues. Per germline, CDR1 SGHTA and CDR2 FQGNSA. The CDR3 spells CASRLVVEQPQHF. The CDR3 DNA reads TGTGCCAGCAGATTAGTAGTGGAACAGCCCCAGCATTTT.

This chain joins TRBV2 and TRBJ1-5, with D perhaps TRBD1 (5 bases). Germline lookup yields CDR1 SNHLY and CDR2 FYNNEI. Trimming cost V 4 bases and J 2 bases, with 12 bases left between them. The CDR3 extends over 15 amino acids. CDR3 protein: CASSGPGGGNQPQHF. The CDR3, as DNA: TGTGCCAGCAGTGGACCCGGAGGGGGCAATCAGCCCCAGCATTTT.

V is TRBV12-3 or TRBV12-4 and J is TRBJ2-1; 7 nucleotides match TRBD1. With 3 bases clipped from V and 4 bases from J, the junction kept 3 bases outside the gene matches. This CDR3 is built from 14 residues. In nucleotides, the CDR3 is TGTGCCAGCAGTTTTGTCAGGGGGTACAATGAGCAGTTCTTC. Translating gives CASSFVRGYNEQFF.

This clonotype has more than one count but fewer than ten. The rearrangement links TRBV9 to TRBJ1-3; D possibly corresponds to TRBD1 (5 bases). Trimming removed 4 bases from V and 0 bases from J, with 14 bases in between. The V gene's germline CDR1 is SGDLS and CDR2 YYNGEE. This CDR3 region has 16 residues. CDR3 region: CASSPRWGSSGNTIYF. CDR3 DNA sequence: TGTGCCAGCAGCCCCCGTTGGGGGAGCTCTGGAAACACCATATATTTT.

This chain joins TRBV19 and TRBJ2-7, with 9 bases fitting TRBD1. Germline V CDR1 and CDR2: LNHDA, SQIVND (reference sequence). The V segment lost 2 bases and the J segment 0 bases; nucleotides outside the gene matches: 5. The CDR3 runs 16 residues. The CDR3 DNA reads as TGTGCCAGTAGTATATACGGGACAGGGAACTCCTACGAGCAGTACTTC. This sequence encodes CASSIYGTGNSYEQYF.

This clonotype was seen repeatedly, ten times or more. V and J are TRBV7-2 and TRBJ2-1; D is ambiguous. The CDR3 length is 15 residues. V lost 2 bases, J lost 4 bases, and 12 bases lay in between. CDR1 SGHTA and CDR2 FQGNSA come from the germline V gene. The CDR3 DNA is TGTGCCAGCAGCTTACGGTCGGGTCCGTACAATGAGCAGTTCTTC. It codes for CASSLRSGPYNEQFF. The variable domain in full, with the rest retrieved from reference TRBV7-2 and TRBJ2-1, is GAGVSQSPSNKVTEKGKDVELRCDPISGHTALYWYRQSLGQGLEFLIYFQGNSAPDKSGLPSDRFSAERTGGSVSTLTIQRTQQEDSAVYLCASSLRSGPYNEQFFGPGTRLTVL.

This clonotype was observed a few times. The chain has TRBV5-1 and TRBJ2-1, with TRBD2 matching over 9 bases. Per the germline V gene, CDR1 is SGHRS and CDR2 is YFSETQ. The CDR3 has 16 residues. Trimming at V came to 0 bases and at J to 6 bases, leaving 7 bases not matched to a gene. This CDR3 is CASSLDGSGSSNEQFF. The CDR3 DNA reads TGCGCCAGCAGCTTGGACGGTAGCGGGAGCAGCAATGAGCAGTTCTTC.

The chain is built from TRBV5-6 and TRBJ1-6; D not certain. The CDR3 length is 14 residues. The ends were cut back, 4 bases at V and 6 bases at J, with 11 bases in the middle. CDR1 is SGHDT, CDR2 YYEEEE, per germline. The CDR3 loop reads CASSQEGFNSPLHF. For the CDR3, the DNA is TGTGCCAGCAGCCAGGAGGGTTTTAATTCACCCCTCCACTTT. The variable domain in full, completed from reference TRBV5-6 and TRBJ1-6, reads DAGVTQSPTHLIKTRGQQVTLRCSPKSGHDTVSWYQQALGQGPQFIFQYYEEEERQRGNFPDRFSGHQFPNYSSELNVNALLLGDSALYLCASSQEGFNSPLHFGNGTRLTVT.

This clonotype has a count of ten or more. The chain carries TRBV12-3 or TRBV12-4 and TRBJ2-3, with 14 positions matching TRBD2. The CDR3 has 15 amino acids. Germline trimming cut 6 bases from V and 3 bases from J; bases unmatched to any gene: 2. CDR3 sequence reads: CASRGLAGGTDTQYF. The CDR3 coding sequence is TGTGCCAGCAGAGGACTAGCGGGAGGTACAGATACGCAGTATTTT.

This chain uses TRBV5-1 with TRBJ2-2; D remains unclear. This CDR3 contains 15 residues. Germline V gene sequence: CDR1 SGHRS, CDR2 YFSETQ. Trimming took off 5 bases at V and 2 bases at J, with 13 bases between the two ends. The CDR3 sequence is CASSVRIENTGELFF. The CDR3 DNA follows: TGCGCCAGCAGTGTACGGATCGAAAACACCGGGGAGCTGTTTTTT.

This clonotype occurred a few times. The gene calls are TRBV12-3 or TRBV12-4 and TRBJ1-5, with 7 positions matching TRBD1. After removal of 3 bases from V and 14 bases from J, the junction contained 4 bases not matched to a gene. The CDR3 length is 11 residues. The CDR3 nucleotides are TGTGCCAGCAGTTTCCGGGACAGCAAGCATTTT. Its protein product is CASSFRDSKHF.

This clonotype has only a few counts. At one boundary the junction diverges from the germline segment, which might be a read error. The chain combines TRBV4-1 with TRBJ2-7, with TRBD1 matching 11 bases. Germline values: CDR1 MGHRA, CDR2 YSYEKL. CDR3 size: 16 residues. CDR3 in amino acids: CASSIPGQGASYEQYF. CDR3 nucleotides: TGTGCCAGCAGCATCCCCGGACAGGGGGCTTCCTACGAGCAGTACTTC.

In its sample, this clonotype was seen many times. The genes are TRBV7-2 and TRBJ2-5; D is unresolved. This CDR3 is 11 amino acids long. Between the trimmed V and J ends, which lost 10 bases and 8 bases, there was a span of 14 bases. The germline V gene encodes CDR1 SGHTA and CDR2 FQGNSA. This CDR3 reads CATSSVGTQYF. Here the CDR3 DNA reads TGTGCCACCTCCTCTGTCGGAACCCAGTACTTC.

This clonotype was observed many times. The gene calls are TRBV6-1 and TRBJ2-5; D is possibly TRBD1 or TRBD2 (6 bases each). The CDR3 sequence is 15 residues long. The V gene lost 8 bases and the J gene lost 5 bases, with 21 bases spanning the gap. Looked up from germline, CDR1 is MNHNS and CDR2 is SASEGT. The CDR3 here is CASGGTSFSRETQYF. For the CDR3, the DNA is TGTGCCAGCGGGGGGACATCCTTTAGTCGGGAGACCCAGTACTTC.

This clonotype was counted many times. The chain is built from TRBV28 and TRBJ1-5; no clear D. CDR3 length: 13 amino acids. The germline V gene encodes CDR1 MDHEN and CDR2 SYDVKM. V was trimmed by 6 bases and J by 4 bases, leaving 10 bases between them. CDR3 nucleotide sequence: TGTGCCAGCAGGTATGACTGGAATCAGCCCCAGCATTTT. This codes for CASRYDWNQPQHF.

The chain joins TRBV18 to TRBJ1-6; TRBD1 might be the D (5 bases). Between the trimmed V and J ends, which lost 3 bases and 0 bases, there was a span of 12 bases. The CDR3 has 17 amino acids. Germline CDR1 KGHSH, CDR2 LQKENI. CDR3 DNA: TGTGCCAGCTCACCGGGACTGGGAAGCTCCTATAATTCACCCCTCCACTTT. It translates to CASSPGLGSSYNSPLHF.